This TCR beta chain originates from a study of response to subunit inactivated influenza vaccine listed by TCRdb under 2018. Notes on the research overall: Deep quantitative T cell receptor repertoire profiling was used in the study to track responses to a trivalent subunit inactivated influenza vaccine.

For this clonotype: There is no known antigen for this receptor. One base away there is no much larger clone; base qualities are not given.

Library preparation used RT-PCR. Sequencing was carried out with an Illumina HiSeq 2500. The public reads were reprocessed in TCRdb via fastp at Q25 and MiXCR, keeping in-frame beta chains. CDR3 protein sequences are deduplicated, and each keeps its most common genes and DNA. The sample profile shows around 530,000 distinct CDR3 sequences; roughly 10% of them were found once. The ten biggest clones cover more than 8.5% of the sample. What the work shows at the level of the full study, not this receptor alone: According to the authors, only a limited number of new T cells may be recruited by each seasonal influenza vaccination.

CDR1 and CDR2 are drawn from the germline V gene: SGHDT, YYEEEE. The CDR3, from cysteine to phenylalanine, totals 13 residues. Here the CDR3 DNA is all that survives: 39 bases in frame from base 1. Between the V and J ends, shortened by 5 bases and 5 bases respectively, the junction contains 12 bases. Sequenced here: PBMCs from blood, sampled on the day of vaccination. The source of this sequence is a man in his fifties or sixties who received an inactivated influenza vaccine. Donor details come from another sample of the same person, matched by shared clones. The V and J segments used are TRBV5-6 and TRBJ2-3; perhaps TRBD1 is the D gene, with 7 bases matching. The nucleotide sequence is given as TGTGCCAGCAGAAGACAGGGACTAGATACGCAGTATTTT. The encoded protein is CASRRQGLDTQYF.